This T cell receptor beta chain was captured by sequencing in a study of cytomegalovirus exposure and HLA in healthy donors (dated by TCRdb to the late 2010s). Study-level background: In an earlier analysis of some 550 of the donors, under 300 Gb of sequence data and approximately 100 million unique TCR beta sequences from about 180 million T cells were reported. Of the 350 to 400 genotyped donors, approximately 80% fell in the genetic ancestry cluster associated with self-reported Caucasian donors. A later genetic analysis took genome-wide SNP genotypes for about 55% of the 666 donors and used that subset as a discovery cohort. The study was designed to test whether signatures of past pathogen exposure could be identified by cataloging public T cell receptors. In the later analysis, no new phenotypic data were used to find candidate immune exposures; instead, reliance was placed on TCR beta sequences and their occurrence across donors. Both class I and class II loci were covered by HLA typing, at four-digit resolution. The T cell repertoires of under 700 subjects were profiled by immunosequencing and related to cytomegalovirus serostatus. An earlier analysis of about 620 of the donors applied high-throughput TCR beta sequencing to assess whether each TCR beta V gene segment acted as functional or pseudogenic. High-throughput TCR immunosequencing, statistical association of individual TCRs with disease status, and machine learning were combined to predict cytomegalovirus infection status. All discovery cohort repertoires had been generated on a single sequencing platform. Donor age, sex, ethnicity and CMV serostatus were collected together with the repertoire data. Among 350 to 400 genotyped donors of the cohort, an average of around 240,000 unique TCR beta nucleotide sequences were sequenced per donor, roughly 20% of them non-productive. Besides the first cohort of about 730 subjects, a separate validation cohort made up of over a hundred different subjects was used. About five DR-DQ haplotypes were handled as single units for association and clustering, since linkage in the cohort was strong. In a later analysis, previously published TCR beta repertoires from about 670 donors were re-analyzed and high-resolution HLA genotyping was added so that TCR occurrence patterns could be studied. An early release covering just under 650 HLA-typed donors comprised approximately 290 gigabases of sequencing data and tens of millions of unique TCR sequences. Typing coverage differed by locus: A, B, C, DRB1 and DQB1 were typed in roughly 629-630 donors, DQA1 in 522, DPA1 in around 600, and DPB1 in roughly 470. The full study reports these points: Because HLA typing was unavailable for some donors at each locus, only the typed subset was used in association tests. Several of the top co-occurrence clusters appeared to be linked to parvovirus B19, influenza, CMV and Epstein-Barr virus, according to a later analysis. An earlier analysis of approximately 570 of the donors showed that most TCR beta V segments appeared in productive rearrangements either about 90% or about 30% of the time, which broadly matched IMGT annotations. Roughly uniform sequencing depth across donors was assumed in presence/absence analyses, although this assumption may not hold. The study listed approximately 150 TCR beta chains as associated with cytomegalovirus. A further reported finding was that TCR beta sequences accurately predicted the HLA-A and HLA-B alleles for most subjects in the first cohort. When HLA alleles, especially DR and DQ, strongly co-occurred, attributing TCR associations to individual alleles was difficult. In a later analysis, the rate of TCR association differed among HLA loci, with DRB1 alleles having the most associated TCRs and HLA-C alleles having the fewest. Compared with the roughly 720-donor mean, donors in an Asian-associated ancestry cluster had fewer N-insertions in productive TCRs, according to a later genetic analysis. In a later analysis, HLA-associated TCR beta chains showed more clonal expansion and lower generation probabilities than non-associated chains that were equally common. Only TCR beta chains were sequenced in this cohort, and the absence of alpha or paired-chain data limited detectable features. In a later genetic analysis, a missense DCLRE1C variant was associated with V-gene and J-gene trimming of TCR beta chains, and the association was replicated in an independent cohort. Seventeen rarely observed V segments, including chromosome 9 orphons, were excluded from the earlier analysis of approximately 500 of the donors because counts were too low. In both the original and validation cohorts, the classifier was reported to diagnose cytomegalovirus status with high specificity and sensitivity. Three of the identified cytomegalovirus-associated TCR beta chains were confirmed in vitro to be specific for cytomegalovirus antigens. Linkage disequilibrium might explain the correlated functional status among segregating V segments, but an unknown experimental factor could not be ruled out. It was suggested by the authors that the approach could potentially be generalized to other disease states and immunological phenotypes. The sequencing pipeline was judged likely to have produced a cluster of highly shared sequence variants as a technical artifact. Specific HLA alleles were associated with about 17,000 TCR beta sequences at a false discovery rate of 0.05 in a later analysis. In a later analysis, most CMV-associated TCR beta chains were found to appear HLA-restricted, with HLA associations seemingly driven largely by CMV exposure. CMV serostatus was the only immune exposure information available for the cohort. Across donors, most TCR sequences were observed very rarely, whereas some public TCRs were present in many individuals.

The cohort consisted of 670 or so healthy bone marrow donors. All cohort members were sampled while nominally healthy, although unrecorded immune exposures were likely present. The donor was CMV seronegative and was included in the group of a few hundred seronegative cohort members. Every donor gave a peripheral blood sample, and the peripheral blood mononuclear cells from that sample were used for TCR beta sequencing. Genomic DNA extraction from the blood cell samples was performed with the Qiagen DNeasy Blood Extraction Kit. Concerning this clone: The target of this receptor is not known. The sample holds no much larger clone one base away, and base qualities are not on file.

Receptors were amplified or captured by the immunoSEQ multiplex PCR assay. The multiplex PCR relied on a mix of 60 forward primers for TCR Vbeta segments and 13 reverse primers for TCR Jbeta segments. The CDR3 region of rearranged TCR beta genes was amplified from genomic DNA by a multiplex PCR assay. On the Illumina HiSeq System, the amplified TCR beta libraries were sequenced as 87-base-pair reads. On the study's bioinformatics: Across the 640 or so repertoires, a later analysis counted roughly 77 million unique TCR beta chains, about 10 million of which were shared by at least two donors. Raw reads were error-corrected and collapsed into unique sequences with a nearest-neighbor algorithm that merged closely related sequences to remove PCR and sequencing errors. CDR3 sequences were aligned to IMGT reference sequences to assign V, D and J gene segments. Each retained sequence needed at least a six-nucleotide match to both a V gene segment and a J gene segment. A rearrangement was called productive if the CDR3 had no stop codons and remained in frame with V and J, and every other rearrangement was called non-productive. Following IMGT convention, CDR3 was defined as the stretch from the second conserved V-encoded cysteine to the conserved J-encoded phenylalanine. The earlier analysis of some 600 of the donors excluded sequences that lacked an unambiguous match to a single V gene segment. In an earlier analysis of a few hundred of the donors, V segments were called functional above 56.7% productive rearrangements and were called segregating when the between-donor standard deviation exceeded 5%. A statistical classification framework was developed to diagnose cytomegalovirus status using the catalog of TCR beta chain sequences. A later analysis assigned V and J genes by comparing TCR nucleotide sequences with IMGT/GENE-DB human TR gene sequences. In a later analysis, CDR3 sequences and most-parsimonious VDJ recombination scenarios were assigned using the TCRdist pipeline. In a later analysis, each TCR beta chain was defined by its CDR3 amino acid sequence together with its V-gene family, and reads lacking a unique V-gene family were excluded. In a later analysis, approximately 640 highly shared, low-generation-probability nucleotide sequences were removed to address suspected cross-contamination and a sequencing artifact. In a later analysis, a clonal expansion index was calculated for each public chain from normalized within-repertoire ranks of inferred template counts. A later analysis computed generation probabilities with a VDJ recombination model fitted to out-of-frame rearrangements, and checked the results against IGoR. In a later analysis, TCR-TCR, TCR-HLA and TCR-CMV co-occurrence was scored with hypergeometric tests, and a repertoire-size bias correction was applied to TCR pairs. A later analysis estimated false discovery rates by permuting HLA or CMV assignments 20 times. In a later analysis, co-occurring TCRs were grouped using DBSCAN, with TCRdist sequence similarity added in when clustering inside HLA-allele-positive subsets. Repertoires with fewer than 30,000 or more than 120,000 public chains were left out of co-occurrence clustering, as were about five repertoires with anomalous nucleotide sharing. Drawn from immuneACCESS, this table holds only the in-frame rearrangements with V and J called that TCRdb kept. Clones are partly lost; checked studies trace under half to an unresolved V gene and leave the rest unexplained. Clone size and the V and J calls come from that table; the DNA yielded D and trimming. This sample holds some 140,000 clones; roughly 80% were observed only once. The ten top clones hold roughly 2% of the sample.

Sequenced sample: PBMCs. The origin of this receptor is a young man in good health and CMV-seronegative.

The CDR3: CAWSVLRVEGGDEKLFF. The DNA sequence follows: TGTGCCTGGAGTGTACTCAGGGTAGAAGGGGGTGATGAAAAACTGTTTTTT. The rearranged segments are TRBV30 and TRBJ1-4; the D segment could be TRBD1, given 6 matching bases. The germline V gene (reference sequence) gives CDR1 as GTSNPN and CDR2 as SVGIG. From the cysteine up to the phenylalanine, the CDR3 has a length of 17 residues. Kept here is only the CDR3 DNA, which spans 51 bases and is read in frame from base 1. The germline ends are 20 bases apart after V is trimmed by 0 bases and J by 6 bases.